This entry describes one T cell receptor beta chain. Its antigen is unknown. Per-nucleotide qualities are absent, and no much larger clonotype sits a single base away. Another Seattle source contributed samples from volunteer blood donors who had recovered from COVID-19. Collaborating institutions collected whole blood in K2EDTA tubes following their own protocols. For TCRbeta analysis, collaborators shipped samples in one of three forms: frozen whole blood, isolated PBMCs, or DNA extracted from either of those sample types. TCRbeta CDR3 regions were amplified from genomic DNA using the immunoSEQ Assay, a bias-controlled multiplex PCR. As for how the authors treated the data: Nucleated cell counts per sample were estimated from amplification of reference gene primers within the assay. To quantify the absolute abundance of each unique TCRbeta CDR3 rearrangement, sequence reads were collapsed and filtered. For each sample, productive Simpson clonality was calculated by taking the square root of Simpson's diversity index across productive rearrangements. As stored in TCRdb, this immuneACCESS dataset retains in-frame rearrangements with V and J assigned. A fraction of the clones does not appear; measured against another copy, unresolved V genes explain less than half of the discrepancy, and the remainder lacks a known reason. Clonal size and the V and J genes are those of that table, whereas D and trimming came from the DNA. This sample holds 250,000 to 350,000 clones; approximately 88% were observed only once. The top ten constitute roughly 0.96% of the sample.

The source of the sample is a study of blood T cell repertoires in COVID-19 (dated by TCRdb to the early 2020s). For context, the study as a whole: Collaborator samples came from the United States, Italy and Spain and covered acute and convalescent phases of COVID-19. The samples were drawn from the first 160 participants of the ongoing ImmuneRACE study and from some 1,300 subjects provided by 6 global collaborators. HLA class I and class II types, where available, came from metadata supplied by the sample provider rather than from assay-based typing. Subjects who had been exposed to COVID-19, were actively infected with it, or had recovered from it provided the deeply sampled blood TCRbeta repertoires that made up the dataset. The sample metadata nearly always contained a de-identified subject ID, COVID-19 status, age in years and sex. A freely available public database, intended as a resource for researchers studying the immune response to SARS-CoV-2, is where the repertoires were released. The prospective study material was composed of cDNA or gDNA derived from T cells, B-cell-depleted T cells, or PBMCs. Overall results and qualifications from the work: The quantity of clinical and demographic metadata differed by source and by participant and was supplied without curation.

CDR1 and CDR2, looked up from the germline V gene, are MDHEN and SYDVKM. Trimming takes 3 bases from V and 7 bases from J, and the germline ends sit 13 bases apart. The CDR3 runs 15 residues from the cysteine to the phenylalanine. The sequence is cut down to CDR3 DNA, 45 bases in frame from base 1. This clonotype was obtained from a woman aged 40 to 50 who had recovered from COVID-19. The specimen was peripheral blood. The V gene is TRBV28 and the J gene is TRBJ1-6; a tentative D match to TRBD1 spans 5 bases. The sequence in DNA is TGTGCCAGCAGTTTTGAGGCAGGGTCGAATTCACCCCTCCACTTT. This translates into CASSFEAGSNSPLHF.